This is a list of T cell receptor beta chains from one sample in a study of cytomegalovirus exposure and HLA in healthy donors. Sequenced by immunoSEQ multiplex PCR; TCRdb stores in-frame clones only, minus some. The sample contains around 180,000 clones, roughly four fifths of which appear only once. Sequencing was performed on PBMCs. The receptors stem from a man in his late teens or twenties in good health and CMV-seronegative. The CDR3 runs from the conserved cysteine through the conserved F or W. A D gene is named only where the DNA matches it firmly. Rows may omit the clone size; those that give it use once, few, many or a size class.

j_call | d_call | clone_size | v_call | cdr3_aa | cdr3_nt
TRBJ2-2 | NA | few | TRBV11-3 | CASSLERGAGELFF | TGTGCCAGCAGCTTAGAACGGGGTGCCGGGGAGCTGTTTTTT
TRBJ2-4 | NA | once | TRBV28 | CASSLSPADLAKNIQYF | TGTGCCAGCAGTTTATCCCCCGCGGATCTTGCCAAAAACATTCAGTACTTC
TRBJ2-7 | NA | few | TRBV7-8 | CASSFTRQGGEQYF | TGTGCCAGCAGCTTCACCCGGCAGGGCGGCGAGCAGTACTTC
TRBJ2-5 | TRBD2 | NA | TRBV9 | CASSVWGLADETQYF | TGTGCCAGCAGCGTCTGGGGACTAGCTGACGAGACCCAGTACTTC
TRBJ1-1 | NA | NA | TRBV4-1 | CASSQVSYGGNTEAFF | TGCGCCAGCAGCCAAGTTTCGTACGGGGGTAACACTGAAGCTTTCTTT
TRBJ2-3 | NA | NA | TRBV9 | CASSVGAGAATDTQYF | TGTGCCAGCAGCGTAGGGGCGGGGGCCGCCACAGATACGCAGTATTTT
TRBJ2-7 | TRBD1 | once | TRBV2 | CASAWDRGSYEQYF | TGTGCCAGTGCGTGGGACAGGGGTTCCTACGAGCAGTACTTC
TRBJ1-1 | NA | NA | TRBV25-1 | CASSEFFPRGNTEAFF | TGTGCCAGCAGTGAGTTTTTCCCCAGGGGGAACACTGAAGCTTTCTTT
TRBJ1-2 | TRBD1 | NA | TRBV14 | CASSYRGTGRDRGGHGYTF | TGTGCCAGCAGCTACCGGGGCACAGGCCGGGACAGGGGCGGGCATGGCTACACCTTC
TRBJ2-7 | TRBD1 | NA | TRBV2 | CASAYGTVSYEQYF | TGTGCCAGCGCTTACGGGACAGTTTCCTACGAGCAGTACTTC
TRBJ1-2 | TRBD1 | once | TRBV9 | CASSIGGQGGYGHTF | TGTGCCAGCAGCATCGGAGGGCAGGGGGGCTATGGCCACACCTTC
TRBJ2-5 | TRBD1 | few | TRBV7-6 | CASRARDSPEETQYF | TGTGCCAGCAGAGCTAGGGACAGCCCAGAAGAGACCCAGTACTTC
TRBJ2-2 | NA | NA | TRBV28 | CASSLFSAGNTGELFF | TGTGCCAGCAGTTTATTTTCCGCAGGGAACACCGGGGAGCTGTTTTTT
TRBJ1-1 | NA | few | TRBV4-3 | CASTRTVSVYTEAFF | TGCGCCAGCACCCGGACAGTTTCGGTCTACACTGAAGCTTTCTTT
TRBJ1-4 | NA | few | TRBV5-1 | CASSPGTRNEKLFF | TGCGCCAGCAGTCCAGGGACACGCAATGAAAAACTGTTTTTT
TRBJ2-1 | TRBD2 | NA | TRBV6-1 | CASSVGASGEDNEQFF | TGTGCCAGCAGTGTGGGGGCTAGCGGGGAAGACAATGAGCAGTTCTTC
TRBJ1-1 | TRBD1 | NA | TRBV28 | CASSPPTGLKWRAFF | TGTGCCAGCAGTCCACCGACAGGGTTGAAGTGGAGAGCTTTCTTT
TRBJ1-6 | NA | large | TRBV5-4 | CASSPLGEDSPLHF | TGTGCCAGCAGCCCCCTAGGGGAAGATTCACCCCTCCACTTT
TRBJ1-6 | TRBD1 | NA | TRBV7-2 | CASKQGPNSPLHF | TGTGCCAGCAAACAGGGGCCGAATTCACCCCTCCACTTT
TRBJ1-4 | NA | NA | TRBV7-9 | CASSFQPRGNEKLFF | TGTGCCAGCAGCTTTCAACCCAGGGGCAACGAAAAACTGTTTTTT
TRBJ2-7 | NA | NA | TRBV30 | CAWRWQGGPSEQYF | TGTGCCTGGAGATGGCAGGGAGGACCGTCCGAGCAGTACTTC
TRBJ1-2 | NA | few | TRBV11-2 | CASSLAAAYGYTF | TGTGCCAGCAGCTTAGCGGCGGCGTATGGCTACACCTTC
TRBJ2-5 | NA | few | TRBV9 | CASSVGREETQYF | TGTGCCAGCAGCGTAGGGCGGGAAGAGACCCAGTACTTC
TRBJ2-7 | TRBD1 | NA | TRBV28 | CASWDRAYEQYF | TGTGCCAGCTGGGACAGGGCCTACGAGCAGTACTTC
TRBJ1-2 | TRBD1 | NA | TRBV7-9 | CASSLGGGQDYGYTF | TGTGCCAGCAGCTTAGGGGGGGGACAGGACTATGGCTACACCTTC
TRBJ2-1 | TRBD2 | once | TRBV7-2 | CASRLETSGSYNEQFF | TGTGCCAGCAGACTCGAGACTAGCGGGAGTTACAATGAGCAGTTCTTC
TRBJ2-7 | TRBD2 | once | TRBV5-4 | CASSVRTSGYEQYF | TGTGCCAGCAGCGTCCGGACTAGCGGCTACGAGCAGTACTTC
TRBJ1-2 | NA | NA | TRBV7-9 | CSSSSVGVSYTF | TGTTCCAGCAGCTCTGTAGGGGTGAGCTACACCTTC
TRBJ2-1 | TRBD2 | NA | TRBV18 | CASSRGLAGVSYNEQFF | TGTGCCAGCTCCCGAGGACTAGCGGGAGTCTCCTACAATGAGCAGTTCTTC
TRBJ2-3 | TRBD2 | NA | TRBV12-5 | CASGLSVGGLSGSSSTDTQYF | TGTGCTAGTGGTTTGTCCGTGGGCGGTCTTAGCGGGAGTTCAAGCACAGATACGCAGTATTTT
TRBJ1-1 | NA | NA | TRBV7-9 | CASSFTPLGRAEAFF | TGTGCCAGCAGCTTTACTCCTTTGGGGAGGGCTGAAGCTTTCTTT
TRBJ1-1 | NA | NA | TRBV10-3 | CAIKEGTGGDTEAFF | TGTGCCATCAAAGAAGGTACAGGAGGGGACACTGAAGCTTTCTTT
TRBJ2-1 | TRBD2 | NA | TRBV4-1 | CASSQITGLASGVEQFF | TGCGCCAGCAGCCAAATCACGGGACTAGCGAGTGGTGTAGAGCAGTTCTTC
TRBJ2-4 | NA | NA | TRBV5-1 | CASSLGQVENIQYF | TGCGCCAGCAGCTTGGGACAGGTAGAAAACATTCAGTACTTC
TRBJ2-1 | NA | NA | TRBV9 | CASGGSGWGPYNEQFF | TGTGCCAGTGGGGGTAGCGGGTGGGGGCCTTACAATGAGCAGTTCTTC
TRBJ1-2 | NA | once | TRBV5-1 | CASSLLTRGANYGYTF | TGCGCCAGCAGCTTGCTAACAAGAGGAGCTAACTATGGCTACACCTTC
TRBJ2-2 | TRBD2 | NA | TRBV7-6 | CASSLVTSGSTGELFF | TGTGCCAGCAGCTTAGTAACTAGCGGGTCCACCGGGGAGCTGTTTTTT
TRBJ2-7 | TRBD1 | once | TRBV4-1 | CASSTGTGVYEQYF | TGCGCCAGCAGCACCGGGACAGGGGTCTACGAGCAGTACTTC
TRBJ1-5 | TRBD1 | NA | TRBV27 | CASRTRGQGQPQHF | TGTGCCAGCAGGACAAGGGGGCAGGGGCAGCCCCAGCATTTT
TRBJ1-2 | TRBD1 | NA | TRBV15 | CATSRRGQGDGYTF | TGTGCCACCAGCAGACGAGGACAGGGAGATGGCTACACCTTC
TRBJ1-3 | NA | once | TRBV2 | CASSDGRNTIYF | TGTGCCAGCAGTGACGGGAGAAACACCATATATTTT